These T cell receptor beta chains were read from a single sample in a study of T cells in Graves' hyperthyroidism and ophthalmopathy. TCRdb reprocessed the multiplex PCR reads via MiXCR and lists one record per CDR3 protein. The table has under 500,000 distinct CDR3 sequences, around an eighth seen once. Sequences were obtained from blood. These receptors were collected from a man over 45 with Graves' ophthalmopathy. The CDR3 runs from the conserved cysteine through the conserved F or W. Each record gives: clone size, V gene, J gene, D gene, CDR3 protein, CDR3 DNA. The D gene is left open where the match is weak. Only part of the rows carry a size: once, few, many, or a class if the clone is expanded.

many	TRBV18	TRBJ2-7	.	CASSPPSRTGEQYF	TGTGCCAGCTCACCTCCGTCGCGGACGGGTGAGCAGTACTTC
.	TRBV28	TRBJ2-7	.	CASSTPSSLYEQYF	TGTGCCAGCAGTACACCTAGTTCCCTCTACGAGCAGTACTTC
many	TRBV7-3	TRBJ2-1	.	CASSPTSGTYYREQFF	TGTGCCAGCAGTCCAACCTCGGGAACCTATTATCGGGAGCAGTTCTTC
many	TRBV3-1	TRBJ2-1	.	CATRPGPTYNEQFF	TGTGCCACCCGACCGGGACCGACCTACAATGAGCAGTTCTTC
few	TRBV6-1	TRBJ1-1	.	CASSPLRSMWTEAFF	TGTGCCAGCAGCCCGCTACGGTCAATGTGGACTGAAGCTTTCTTT
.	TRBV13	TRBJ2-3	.	CASSPRAELTDAQYF	TGTGCCAGCAGCCCCAGGGCGGAGCTCACAGATGCGCAGTATTTT
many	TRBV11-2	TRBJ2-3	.	CASSLVLSGATSTDTQYF	TGTGCCAGCAGCTTAGTCCTTTCGGGCGCGACTAGCACAGATACGCAGTATTTT
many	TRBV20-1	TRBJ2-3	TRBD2	CSAGRGDWGDTDTQYF	TGCAGTGCGGGGAGGGGAGACTGGGGTGACACAGATACGCAGTATTTT
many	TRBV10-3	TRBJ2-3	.	CAIAPGQDTDTQYF	TGTGCCATCGCCCCGGGACAAGACACAGATACGCAGTATTTT
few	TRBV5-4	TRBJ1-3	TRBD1	CASSSGRDRGSNTIYF	TGTGCCAGCAGCTCAGGGAGGGACAGGGGGTCGAACACCATATATTTT
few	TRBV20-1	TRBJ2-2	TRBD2	CSAQTSGRYPGELFF	TGCAGTGCGCAAACTAGCGGGAGATACCCCGGGGAGCTGTTTTTT
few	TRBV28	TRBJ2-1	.	CASSRTGRTDEQFF	TGTGCCAGCAGTCGAACCGGCCGAACGGATGAGCAGTTCTTC
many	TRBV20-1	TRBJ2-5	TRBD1	CSAPGWAGGQETQYF	TGCAGTGCTCCCGGGTGGGCAGGGGGACAAGAGACCCAGTACTTC
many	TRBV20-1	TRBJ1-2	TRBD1	CSARVVQGARGYTF	TGCAGTGCTAGAGTCGTACAGGGGGCTCGTGGCTACACCTTC
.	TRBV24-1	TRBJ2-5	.	CATSDRAGGIETQYF	TGTGCCACCAGTGATCGGGCAGGGGGGATAGAGACCCAGTACTTC
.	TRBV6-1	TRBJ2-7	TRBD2	CATARTSGNEQYF	TGTGCCACCGCCAGGACTAGCGGGAACGAGCAGTACTTC
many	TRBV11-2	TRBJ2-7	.	CASSFRAAYEQYF	TGTGCCAGCAGCTTTCGAGCGGCCTACGAGCAGTACTTC
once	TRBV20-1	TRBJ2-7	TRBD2	CSARDLTSVLYEQYF	TGCAGTGCTAGAGATCTGACTAGCGTGTTGTACGAGCAGTACTTC
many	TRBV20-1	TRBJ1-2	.	CSASAYGYTF	TGCAGTGCTAGTGCGTATGGCTACACCTTC
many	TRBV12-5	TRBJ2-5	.	CASGFSTTGYQETQYF	TGTGCTAGTGGTTTCAGTACTACAGGGTACCAAGAGACCCAGTACTTC
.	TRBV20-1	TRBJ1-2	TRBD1	CSARETGGRNYGYTF	TGCAGTGCTAGAGAGACAGGGGGCCGTAACTATGGCTACACCTTC
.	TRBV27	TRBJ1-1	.	CASKDGLEAFF	TGTGCCAGTAAGGACGGACTTGAAGCTTTCTTT
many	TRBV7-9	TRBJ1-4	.	CASSTDIKNEKLFF	TGTGCCAGCAGCACCGACATAAAGAATGAAAAACTGTTTTTT
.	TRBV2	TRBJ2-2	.	CASSEAGSPNTGELFF	TGTGCCAGCAGTGAAGCAGGAAGTCCGAACACCGGGGAGCTGTTTTTT
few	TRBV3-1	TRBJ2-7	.	CASSYRSGAGYEQYF	TGTGCCAGCAGTTACAGATCGGGGGCCGGTTACGAGCAGTACTTC
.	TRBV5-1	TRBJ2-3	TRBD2	CASSFRLAGEYGTDTQYF	TGCGCCAGCAGCTTTCGGCTAGCGGGAGAATATGGCACAGATACGCAGTATTTT
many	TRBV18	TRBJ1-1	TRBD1	CASSPPIGTGGTEAFF	TGTGCCAGCTCACCACCGATAGGGACAGGGGGAACTGAAGCTTTCTTT
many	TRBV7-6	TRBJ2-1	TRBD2	CASSLGTSGPGSYNEQFF	TGTGCCAGCAGCTTAGGGACTAGCGGGCCCGGCTCCTACAATGAGCAGTTCTTC
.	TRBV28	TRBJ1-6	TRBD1	CASRTGGGNPPLHF	TGTGCCAGCAGGACAGGGGGCGGTAATCCACCCCTCCACTTT
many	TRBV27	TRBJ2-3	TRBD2	CASSVSGTSGKRNTQYF	TGTGCCAGCAGTGTCTCCGGGACTAGCGGGAAAAGAAATACGCAGTATTTT
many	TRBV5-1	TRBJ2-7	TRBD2	CASSLEPSGRATYEQYF	TGCGCCAGCAGCTTGGAACCTAGCGGGAGGGCAACCTACGAGCAGTACTTC
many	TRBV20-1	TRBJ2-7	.	CSAITDFRYEQYF	TGCAGTGCTATCACGGACTTCCGCTACGAGCAGTACTTC
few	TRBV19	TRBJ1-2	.	CASRIHRDYGYTF	TGTGCCAGTAGAATCCACAGGGATTATGGCTACACCTTC
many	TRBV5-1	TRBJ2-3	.	CASSLKGIQGDTQYF	TGCGCCAGCAGCTTGAAGGGAATCCAGGGAGATACGCAGTATTTT
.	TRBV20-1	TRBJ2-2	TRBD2	CSVLGTSGSQGGELFF	TGCAGTGTCCTCGGGACTAGCGGGAGTCAAGGCGGGGAGCTGTTTTTT
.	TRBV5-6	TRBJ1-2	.	CASSLDNRDMGYTF	TGTGCCAGCAGCTTGGATAACAGAGACATGGGCTACACCTTC
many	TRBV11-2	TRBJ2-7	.	CASSLRRDHEQYF	TGTGCCAGCAGCTTGCGCAGGGACCACGAGCAGTACTTC
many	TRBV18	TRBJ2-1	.	CASSPGVYNEQFF	TGTGCCAGCTCACCCGGGGTTTACAATGAGCAGTTCTTC
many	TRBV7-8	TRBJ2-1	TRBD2	CASSLAHVSGTKSSYNEQFF	TGTGCCAGCAGCTTAGCGCACGTTAGCGGGACAAAGAGCTCCTACAATGAGCAGTTCTTC
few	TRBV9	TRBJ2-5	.	CASSVSASIQETQYF	TGTGCCAGCAGCGTATCGGCGAGTATCCAAGAGACCCAGTACTTC
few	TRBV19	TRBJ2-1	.	CASSIGSLSYNEQFF	TGTGCCAGTAGTATAGGCTCGCTCTCCTACAATGAGCAGTTCTTC
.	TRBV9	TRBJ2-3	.	CASSTTREQHITDTQYF	TGTGCCAGCAGCACCACGAGGGAACAGCACATCACAGATACGCAGTATTTT
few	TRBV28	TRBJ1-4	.	CASSFRPGRRATNEKLFF	TGTGCCAGCAGTTTTAGGCCGGGGAGAAGGGCAACTAATGAAAAACTGTTTTTT
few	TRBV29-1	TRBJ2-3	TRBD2	CSGELAGITDTQYF	TGCAGCGGGGAGCTAGCGGGGATCACAGATACGCAGTATTTT
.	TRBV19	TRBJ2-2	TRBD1	CASSIVTGGWNTGELFF	TGTGCCAGTAGTATAGTCACAGGGGGTTGGAACACCGGGGAGCTGTTTTTT
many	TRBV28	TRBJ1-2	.	CASRPRGGAYGYTF	TGTGCCAGCAGACCCCGCGGGGGCGCGTATGGCTACACCTTC
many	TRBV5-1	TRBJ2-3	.	CASSLQVPSTDTQYF	TGCGCCAGCAGCCTCCAGGTACCTAGCACAGATACGCAGTATTTT
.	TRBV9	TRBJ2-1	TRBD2	CASSPQIETSGIYNEQFF	TGTGCCAGCAGCCCTCAAATCGAGACTAGCGGGATCTACAATGAGCAGTTCTTC
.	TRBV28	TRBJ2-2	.	CASRGRDLNTGELFF	TGTGCCAGCAGGGGCCGGGACTTGAACACCGGGGAGCTGTTTTTT
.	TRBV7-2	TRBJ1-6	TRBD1	CASSLDSGGGSPLHF	TGTGCCAGCAGCTTAGACTCAGGGGGAGGTTCACCCCTCCACTTT
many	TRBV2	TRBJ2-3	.	CASRVVDTQYF	TGTGCCAGCAGGGTAGTAGATACGCAGTATTTT
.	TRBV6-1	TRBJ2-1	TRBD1	CASRLSSGTGVHNEQFF	TGTGCCAGCAGACTTAGTTCCGGGACAGGGGTACACAATGAGCAGTTCTTC
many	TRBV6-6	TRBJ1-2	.	CASSYSTGANYGYTF	TGTGCCAGCAGTTACTCGACGGGGGCCAACTATGGCTACACCTTC
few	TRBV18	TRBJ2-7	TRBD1	CASSPGLGTGGDEQYF	TGTGCCAGCTCACCAGGACTCGGGACAGGGGGCGACGAGCAGTACTTC
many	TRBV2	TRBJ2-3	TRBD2	CASRGPPGTSYTDTQYF	TGTGCCAGCAGAGGCCCCCCCGGGACTAGCTACACAGATACGCAGTATTTT
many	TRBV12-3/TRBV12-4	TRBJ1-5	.	CASSLPGLHWGNQPQHF	TGTGCCAGCTCCCTTCCGGGTCTCCATTGGGGAAATCAGCCCCAGCATTTT
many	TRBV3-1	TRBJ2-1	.	CASSPQTLPAAFF	TGTGCCAGCAGCCCCCAGACACTACCAGCGGCGTTCTTC
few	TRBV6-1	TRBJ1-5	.	CASRGGINQPQHF	TGTGCCAGCAGGGGGGGTATTAATCAGCCCCAGCATTTT